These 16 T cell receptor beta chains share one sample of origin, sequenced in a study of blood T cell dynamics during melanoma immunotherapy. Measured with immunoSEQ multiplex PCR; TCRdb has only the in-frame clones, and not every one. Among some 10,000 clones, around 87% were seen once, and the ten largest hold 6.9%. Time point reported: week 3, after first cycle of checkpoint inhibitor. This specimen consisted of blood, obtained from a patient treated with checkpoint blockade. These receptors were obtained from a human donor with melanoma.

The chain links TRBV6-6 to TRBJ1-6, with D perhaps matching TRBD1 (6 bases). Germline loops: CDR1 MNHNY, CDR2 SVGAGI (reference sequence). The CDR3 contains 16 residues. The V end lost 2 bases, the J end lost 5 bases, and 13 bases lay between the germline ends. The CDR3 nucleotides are TGTGCCAGCAGTTACCCAAGAGGGGACAATAATTCACCCCTCCACTTT. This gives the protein CASSYPRGDNNSPLHF.

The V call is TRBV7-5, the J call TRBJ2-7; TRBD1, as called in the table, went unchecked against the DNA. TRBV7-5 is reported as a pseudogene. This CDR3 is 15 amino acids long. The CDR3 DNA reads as TGTGCCAGAAGTCCTCGGACAGGGGGCTTCCACGAGCAGTACTTC. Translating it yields CARSPRTGGFHEQYF.

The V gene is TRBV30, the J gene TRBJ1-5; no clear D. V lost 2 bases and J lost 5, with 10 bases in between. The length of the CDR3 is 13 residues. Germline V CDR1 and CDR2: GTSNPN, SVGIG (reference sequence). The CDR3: CAWSKGPYQPQHF. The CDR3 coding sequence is TGTGCCTGGAGTAAAGGCCCCTATCAGCCCCAGCATTTT.

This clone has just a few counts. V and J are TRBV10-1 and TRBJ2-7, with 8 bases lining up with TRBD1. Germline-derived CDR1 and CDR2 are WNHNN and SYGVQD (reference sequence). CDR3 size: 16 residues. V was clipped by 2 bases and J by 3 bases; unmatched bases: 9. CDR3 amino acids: CASSELSGTGIYEQYF. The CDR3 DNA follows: TGCGCCAGCAGTGAGCTATCCGGGACAGGTATCTACGAGCAGTACTTC.

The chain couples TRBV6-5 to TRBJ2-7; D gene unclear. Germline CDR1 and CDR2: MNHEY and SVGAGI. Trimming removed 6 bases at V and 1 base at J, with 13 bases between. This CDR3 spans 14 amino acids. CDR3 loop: CASSPNRQSYEQYF. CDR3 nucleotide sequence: TGTGCCAGCAGCCCTAATCGGCAGTCCTACGAGCAGTACTTC.

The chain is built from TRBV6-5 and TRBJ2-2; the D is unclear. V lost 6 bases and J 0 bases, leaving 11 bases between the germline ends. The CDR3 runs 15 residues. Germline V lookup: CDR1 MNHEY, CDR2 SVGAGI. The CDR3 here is CASSNRATNTGELFF. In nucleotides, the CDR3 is TGTGCCAGCAGCAACCGGGCCACGAACACCGGGGAGCTGTTTTTT.

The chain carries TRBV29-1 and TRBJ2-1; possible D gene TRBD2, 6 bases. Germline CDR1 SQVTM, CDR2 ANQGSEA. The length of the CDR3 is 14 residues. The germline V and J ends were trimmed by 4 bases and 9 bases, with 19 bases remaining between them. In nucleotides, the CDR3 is TGCAGCGTTGCGGGACTCGGACCGAGGGGTGAGCAGTTCTTC. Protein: CSVAGLGPRGEQFF.

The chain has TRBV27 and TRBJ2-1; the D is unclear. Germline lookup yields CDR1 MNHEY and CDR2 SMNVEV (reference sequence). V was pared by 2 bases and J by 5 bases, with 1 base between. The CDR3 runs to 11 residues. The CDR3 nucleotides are TGTGCCAGCAGTTTAGACAATGAGCAGTTCTTC. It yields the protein CASSLDNEQFF.

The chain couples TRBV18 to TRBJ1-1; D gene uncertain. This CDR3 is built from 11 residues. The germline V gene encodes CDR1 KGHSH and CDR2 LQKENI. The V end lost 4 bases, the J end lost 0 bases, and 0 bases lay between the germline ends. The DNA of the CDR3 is TGTGCCAGCTCACTGAACACTGAAGCTTTCTTT. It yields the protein CASSLNTEAFF. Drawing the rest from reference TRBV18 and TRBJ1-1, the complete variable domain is NAGVMQNPRHLVRRRGQEARLRCSPMKGHSHVYWYRQLPEEGLKFMVYLQKENIIDESGMPKERFSAEFPKEGPSILRIQQVVRGDSAAYFCASSLNTEAFFGQGTRLTVV.

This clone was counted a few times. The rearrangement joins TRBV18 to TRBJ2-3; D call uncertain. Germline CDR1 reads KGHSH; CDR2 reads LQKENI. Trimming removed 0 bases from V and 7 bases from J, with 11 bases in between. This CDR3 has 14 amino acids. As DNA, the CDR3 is TGTGCCAGCTCACCACCTTCCACCGAAAATACGCAGTATTTT. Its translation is CASSPPSTENTQYF.

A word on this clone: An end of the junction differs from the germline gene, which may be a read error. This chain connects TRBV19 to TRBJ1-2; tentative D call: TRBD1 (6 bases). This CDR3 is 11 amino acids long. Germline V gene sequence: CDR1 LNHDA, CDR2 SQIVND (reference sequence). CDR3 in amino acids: CASGRGSGSHF. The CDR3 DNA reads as TGTGCCAGTGGTAGGGGGTCAGGGTCGCACTTC.

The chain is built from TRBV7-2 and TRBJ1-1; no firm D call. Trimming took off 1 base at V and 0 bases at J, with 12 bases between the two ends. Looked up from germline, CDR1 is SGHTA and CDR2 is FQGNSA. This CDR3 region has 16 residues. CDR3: CASSLGSGILNTEAFF. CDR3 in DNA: TGTGCCAGCAGCTTAGGATCGGGGATCTTGAACACTGAAGCTTTCTTT.

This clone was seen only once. CDR3 amino acids: CSASHRTGEQFF. CDR3 coding DNA: TGCAGCGCTTCCCACAGGACCGGTGAGCAGTTCTTC. The chain uses TRBV29-1 and TRBJ2-1; TRBD1 might be the D (5 bases). This CDR3 has 12 amino acids. Germline V gene sequence: CDR1 SQVTM, CDR2 ANQGSEA. The germline V and J ends were trimmed by 7 bases and 9 bases, with 16 bases remaining between them.

The CDR3 DNA follows: TGTGCCATCAGCCAGGTGCCGAAACCCTCCTACGAGGAACAGTACTTC. Protein sequence: CAISQVPKPSYEEQYF. The chain joins TRBV10-3 to TRBJ2-7, with D unclear. Germline V CDR1 and CDR2: ENHRY, SYGVKD. Trimming took off 6 bases at V and 10 bases at J, with 28 bases between the two ends. The CDR3 loop spans 16 amino acids.

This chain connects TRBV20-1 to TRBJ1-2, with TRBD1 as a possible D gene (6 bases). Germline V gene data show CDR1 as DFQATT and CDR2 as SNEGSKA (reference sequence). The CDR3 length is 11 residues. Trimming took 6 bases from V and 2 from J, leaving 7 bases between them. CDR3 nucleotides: TGCAGTGCAGGGGGGAACTATGGCTACACCTTC. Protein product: CSAGGNYGYTF.

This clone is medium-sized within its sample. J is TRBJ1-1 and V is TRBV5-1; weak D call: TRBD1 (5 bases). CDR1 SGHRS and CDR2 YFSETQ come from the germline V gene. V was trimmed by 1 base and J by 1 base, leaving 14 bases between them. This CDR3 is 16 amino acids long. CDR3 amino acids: CASSLSAGLANTEAFF. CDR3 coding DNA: TGCGCCAGCAGCTTGTCGGCAGGGTTGGCGAACACTGAAGCTTTCTTT.